These 24 T cell receptor beta chains came from one sample sequenced in a study of vaccination and CD4 T cells after COVID-19. A single record per CDR3 protein comes from TCRdb applying MiXCR to the PCR reads. The sample has around 14,000 distinct CDR3 sequences; roughly three quarters are singletons. The sample in question was CD4+ T cells from blood, obtained after SARS-CoV-2 vaccination. The receptors shown here come from a human donor who had recovered from COVID-19.

The V call is TRBV9, the J call TRBJ1-5; 8 bases align to TRBD1. This CDR3 is 15 amino acids long. Germline CDR1 reads SGDLS; CDR2 reads YYNGEE. Trimming removed 3 bases from V and 7 bases from J; junction bases left unmatched: 9. Here the CDR3 DNA reads TGTGCCAGCAGCGCGGCAGGGGGCCTTGTCCAGCCCCAGCATTTT. Translating gives CASSAAGGLVQPQHF.

This clonotype was picked up one time. J is TRBJ2-7 and V is TRBV5-4; no clear D. Germline V CDR1 and CDR2: SGHNT, YYREEE (reference sequence). The CDR3 length is 12 residues. Trimming left V 3 bases short and J 3 bases short, with 7 bases between. CDR3 nucleotide sequence: TGTGCCAGCAGCTCCTCTTTCTACGAGCAGTACTTC. Its protein product is CASSSSFYEQYF. The variable domain in full, completed from reference TRBV5-4 and TRBJ2-7, reads ETGVTQSPTHLIKTRGQQVTLRCSSQSGHNTVSWYQQALGQGPQFIFQYYREEENGRGNFPPRFSGLQFPNYSSELNVNALELDDSALYLCASSSSFYEQYFGPGTRLTVT.

The chain is built from TRBV24-1 and TRBJ2-2; D may be TRBD1 (5 bases). CDR1 is KGHDR and CDR2 is SFDVKD in the germline V gene. CDR3 length: 15 residues. V was shortened by 0 bases and J by 4 bases, with 8 bases between the two germline ends. The chain's CDR3 is CATSDLGRGTGELFF. In DNA, the CDR3 is TGTGCCACCAGTGATTTGGGTAGGGGCACCGGGGAGCTGTTTTTT.

The J gene is TRBJ1-6, the V gene TRBV30; D gene uncertain. CDR3 size: 14 residues. Trimming took off 0 bases at V and 6 bases at J, with 9 bases between the two ends. CDR1 is GTSNPN, CDR2 SVGIG, per germline (reference sequence). The DNA of the CDR3 is TGTGCCTGGAGTGTAACAGCGCTTAATTCACCCCTCCACTTT. This translates into CAWSVTALNSPLHF. Full variable domain (remainder filled in from reference TRBV30 and TRBJ1-6): SQTIHQWPATLVQPVGSPLSLECTVEGTSNPNLYWYRQAAGRGLQLLFYSVGIGQISSEVPQNLSASRPQDRQFILSSKKLLLSDSGFYLCAWSVTALNSPLHFGNGTRLTVT.

V and J are TRBV20-1 and TRBJ1-3; TRBD1 might be the D (5 bases). Trimming took 4 bases from V and 2 from J, leaving 12 bases between them. The germline CDR1 and CDR2 sequences are DFQATT and SNEGSKA (reference sequence). The CDR3 loop spans 14 amino acids. The DNA for the CDR3 is TGCAGTGCTACTTCAGGGAAGGCTGGAAACACCATATATTTT. Its protein is CSATSGKAGNTIYF.

V and J are TRBV20-1 and TRBJ2-1; D is perhaps TRBD2 (5 bases). The germline V gene encodes CDR1 DFQATT and CDR2 SNEGSKA (reference sequence). Trimming shortened V by 1 base and J by 2 bases, and 12 bases separated the two germline ends. CDR3 length equals 15 residues. The CDR3 nucleotides read TGCAGTGCTAGAGGACCTAGCTTCGCCTACAATGAGCAGTTCTTC. Translating it yields CSARGPSFAYNEQFF.

The CDR3, as DNA: TGTGCCAGCAGCTCGGCCCCAGTGGAGCGGGAGGCCTACACCTGGGGCACAGATACGCAGTATTTT. Translation: CASSSAPVEREAYTWGTDTQYF. This sequence joins TRBV21-1 and TRBJ2-3; whether TRBD2, the table's D call, matches the DNA was not checked. TRBV21-1 is given as a pseudogene. The CDR3 runs to 22 residues.

This chain uses TRBV7-2 with TRBJ1-5; D is ambiguous. Trimming pared 2 bases from V and 7 bases from J, leaving 6 bases between. The CDR3 runs 12 residues. The germline CDR1 and CDR2 sequences are SGHTA and FQGNSA. The CDR3 protein is CASSLRGQPQHF. DNA of the CDR3: TGTGCCAGCAGCTTAAGAGGGCAGCCCCAGCATTTT.

The rearrangement uses TRBV6-2 or TRBV6-3 and TRBJ1-6; weak D call: TRBD1 (6 bases). CDR1 is MNHEY, CDR2 SVGEGT, per germline. The CDR3 has 16 residues. V was shortened by 1 base and J by 7 bases, with 14 bases between the two germline ends. In nucleotides, the CDR3 is TGTGCCAGCAGTTACTACCCCGGGACACAAAATTCACCCCTCCACTTT. Amino acids: CASSYYPGTQNSPLHF.

This clonotype was found once. The rearrangement uses TRBV5-1 and TRBJ1-1, with TRBD1 as a possible D gene (5 bases). The CDR3 runs to 13 residues. Germline V gene data show CDR1 as SGHRS and CDR2 as YFSETQ. Trimming pared 4 bases from V and 4 bases from J, leaving 11 bases between. As DNA, the CDR3 is TGCGCCAGCAGCGATGCGGGGGTCACTGAAGCTTTCTTT. Residues: CASSDAGVTEAFF.

This clonotype was seen only a few times. The chain carries TRBV20-1 and TRBJ2-3, with 7 bases aligning to TRBD2. The V segment lost 0 bases and the J segment 3 bases; nucleotides outside the gene matches: 6. Germline V gives CDR1 DFQATT, CDR2 SNEGSKA (reference sequence). CDR3 length: 15 amino acids. CDR3 sequence reads: CSARDGRESTDTQYF. In nucleotides, the CDR3 is TGCAGTGCTAGAGATGGGCGGGAGTCGACAGATACGCAGTATTTT.

The V call is TRBV28, the J call TRBJ2-5; D uncertain. This CDR3 contains 13 residues. The V end was cut by 1 base, the J end by 6 bases, with 9 bases between. Germline V gene sequence: CDR1 MDHEN, CDR2 SYDVKM. Here the CDR3 DNA reads TGTGCCAGCAGTTTATCAGAGGCAAAGACCCAGTACTTC. Translated, it gives CASSLSEAKTQYF.

J is TRBJ1-2 and V is TRBV6-1; no clear D gene. Trimming stripped 3 bases from V and 7 bases from J, with 9 bases between. The CDR3 loop spans 12 amino acids. CDR1 is MNHNS, CDR2 SASEGT, per germline. In DNA, the CDR3 is TGTGCCAGCAGTGATGGGTTTTTTGGCTACACCTTC. Protein sequence: CASSDGFFGYTF.

The V call is TRBV7-9, the J call TRBJ2-1, with 13 nucleotides matching TRBD2. Germline V gene sequence: CDR1 SEHNR, CDR2 FQNEAQ (reference sequence). V was pared by 3 bases and J by 8 bases, with 10 bases of the junction left unmatched. The length of the CDR3 is 17 residues. CDR3 loop: CASSFPDGTSGIDEQFF. The CDR3 region has the DNA TGTGCCAGCAGCTTCCCCGATGGGACTAGCGGGATAGATGAGCAGTTCTTC.

This chain joins TRBV25-1 and TRBJ2-5; D is unclear. Per germline, CDR1 MGHDK and CDR2 SYGVNS. The CDR3 loop spans 14 amino acids. V was pared by 4 bases and J by 5 bases, with 14 bases between. This chain's CDR3 is CASSGIRNLETQYF. Here the CDR3 DNA reads TGTGCCAGCAGTGGAATCCGCAACCTGGAGACCCAGTACTTC.

J is TRBJ2-1 and V is TRBV7-2; 7 nucleotides agree with TRBD2. CDR1 SGHTA and CDR2 FQGNSA come from the germline V gene. Trimming at V came to 4 bases and at J to 7 bases, leaving 13 bases not matched to a gene. The CDR3 runs 16 residues. This CDR3 is CASSSLGRGSLNEQFF. DNA of the CDR3: TGTGCCAGCAGCTCCTTGGGCCGCGGGAGTTTGAATGAGCAGTTCTTC. Full variable domain (outside the CDR3, taken from reference TRBV7-2 and TRBJ2-1): GAGVSQSPSNKVTEKGKDVELRCDPISGHTALYWYRQSLGQGLEFLIYFQGNSAPDKSGLPSDRFSAERTGGSVSTLTIQRTQQEDSAVYLCASSSLGRGSLNEQFFGPGTRLTVL.

This chain uses TRBV20-1 with TRBJ1-1; D gene ambiguous. The CDR3 is 15 residues long. Germline V gives CDR1 DFQATT, CDR2 SNEGSKA (reference sequence). Trimming shortened V by 7 bases and J by 2 bases, and 20 bases separated the two germline ends. The CDR3 region is CSVTTWVSRNTEAFF. CDR3 in DNA: TGCAGTGTCACAACCTGGGTCAGTCGAAACACTGAAGCTTTCTTT.

The chain has TRBV28 and TRBJ1-3; D perhaps matches TRBD1 (5 bases). V shed 7 bases and J shed 0 bases, with 13 bases lying between them. The CDR3 sequence is 15 residues long. Per the germline V gene, CDR1 is MDHEN and CDR2 is SYDVKM. The CDR3 region has the DNA TGTGCCAGCAACCTCGGGGCTGGCTCTGGAAACACCATATATTTT. Its translation: CASNLGAGSGNTIYF.

The chain carries TRBV20-1 and TRBJ1-1, with D uncertain. With 4 bases removed from V and 4 bases from J, the gap between germline ends came to 10 bases. This CDR3 is 12 amino acids long. The germline gives CDR1 DFQATT, CDR2 SNEGSKA (reference sequence). CDR3 bases: TGCAGTGCTAATCGAGTGGGCACTGAAGCTTTCTTT. Translated: CSANRVGTEAFF.

The chain has TRBV6-1 and TRBJ1-5; D is unresolved. This CDR3 has 14 amino acids. The V end lost 2 bases, the J end lost 5 bases, and 10 bases lay between the germline ends. Germline CDR1 and CDR2: MNHNS and SASEGT. The CDR3 here is CASSERGLDQPQHF. DNA of the CDR3: TGTGCCAGCAGTGAACGGGGATTAGATCAGCCCCAGCATTTT.

V gene TRBV20-1 combines with J gene TRBJ1-3; possible D gene TRBD1, 5 bases. CDR3 length: 16 amino acids. Germline CDR1 and CDR2: DFQATT and SNEGSKA (reference sequence). Trimming cost V 6 bases and J 0 bases, with 18 bases left between them. The CDR3 sequence: CSATDPLTASGNTIYF. CDR3 nucleotides: TGCAGTGCCACAGACCCACTGACAGCCTCTGGAAACACCATATATTTT.

This chain connects TRBV28 to TRBJ1-2, with TRBD1 identical over 10 bases. The CDR3 has 14 residues. J lost 10 bases, V lost 5 bases, and 10 bases had no gene match. CDR1 and CDR2 from the germline V gene are MDHEN and SYDVKM. The CDR3, as DNA: TGTGCCAGCAGTCCGCGGACAGGGGGGAATGACTACACCTTC. Translating it yields CASSPRTGGNDYTF.

The rearrangement uses TRBV6-1 and TRBJ2-2; no clear D. The CDR3 runs 15 residues. Trimming stripped 7 bases from V and 2 bases from J, with 14 bases between. Germline CDR1 is MNHNS and CDR2 is SASEGT. The CDR3 DNA sequence: TGTGCCAGCACTCTTGAGCAGCATAACACCGGGGAGCTGTTTTTT. Its translation is CASTLEQHNTGELFF.

Only a few counts were recorded for this clonotype. This chain joins TRBV6-1 and TRBJ2-7; D might be TRBD1 or TRBD2, each matching 6 bases. V lost 6 bases, J lost 0 bases, and 15 bases lay in between. There are 15 residues in the CDR3. Germline lookup yields CDR1 MNHNS and CDR2 SASEGT. The CDR3 sequence is CASRNRVGGSYEQYF. In DNA, the CDR3 is TGTGCCAGCAGAAACAGGGTCGGGGGCTCCTACGAGCAGTACTTC.